This TCR beta chain appears in the sequencing data of a study of shared T cell receptors in the human thymus. Clones were sequenced by immunoSEQ multiplex PCR, and TCRdb holds only the in-frame ones, with some missing. Of hundreds of thousands of clones in the sample, 70% to 90% were seen once. V gave up 4 bases and J gave up 4 bases, with 16 bases separating them. Germline V gene sequence: CDR1 SGHDN, CDR2 FVKESK. The CDR3 covers 15 residues. These data are also associated with another study on human thymus T cells.

Sequencing was done on a sample of thymocytes. This TCR was recovered from a girl less than two years old with a congenital heart defect. The chain combines TRBV14 with TRBJ1-2; D may be TRBD1 (5 bases). CDR3 coding DNA: TGTGCCAGCAGCCGATTTAGGGGTTCAGGCTATGGCTACACCTTC. Its translation is CASSRFRGSGYGYTF.